This T cell receptor (beta chain) was found in a study of T cell responses to AZD1222 COVID-19 vaccine. The assay was immunoSEQ multiplex PCR, and TCRdb's table has in-frame clones only and misses some. The sample lists about 85,000 clones; about 90% were seen once. CDR1 is MNHNY, CDR2 SVGAGI, per germline (reference sequence). The CDR3 length is 16 residues. V was clipped by 5 bases and J by 0 bases; unmatched bases: 9. The material sequenced was peripheral blood, taken on day 0 of MenACWY control vaccination. This receptor was obtained from an adult in good health. The chain links TRBV6-6 to TRBJ2-7; 8 bases are shared with TRBD1. CDR3: CASSPGTGYHSYEQYF. CDR3 coding DNA: TGTGCCAGCAGTCCTGGGACAGGTTACCACTCCTACGAGCAGTACTTC.